The 8 T cell receptor beta chains listed next were all sequenced from one sample in a study of shared clonotypes between healthy human individuals. Sequenced by immunoSEQ multiplex PCR; TCRdb stores in-frame clones only, minus some. The sample contains 1.6 million or so clones, approximately 98.5% of which appear only once. The sample taken for sequencing was naive CD4+ T cells sorted from blood. Subset indicated: CD45RA+ positively selected. The receptors originated from a young man in good health.

The rearrangement links TRBV11-2 to TRBJ1-2, with no clear D. Germline V gene lookup returns CDR1 SGHAT and CDR2 FQNNGV. Trimming removed 3 bases at V and 7 bases at J, with 12 bases between. This CDR3 has 13 amino acids. The CDR3 nucleotides are TGTGCCAGCAGCTTCCTGGGCCTAATTGGCTACACCTTC. Its translation is CASSFLGLIGYTF. Full variable domain (rest looked up from reference TRBV11-2 and TRBJ1-2): EAGVAQSPRYKIIEKRQSVAFWCNPISGHATLYWYQQILGQGPKLLIQFQNNGVVDDSQLPKDRFSAERLKGVDSTLKIQPAKLEDSAVYLCASSFLGLIGYTFGSGTRLTVV.

The chain couples TRBV10-3 to TRBJ1-1, with D perhaps TRBD1 (6 bases). CDR3 length: 12 amino acids. V gave up 7 bases and J gave up 5 bases, with 11 bases separating them. Germline lookup yields CDR1 ENHRY and CDR2 SYGVKD. CDR3 in amino acids: CAIMKGETEAFF. The CDR3 DNA follows: TGTGCCATCATGAAGGGGGAAACTGAAGCTTTCTTT.

The CDR3 here is CASSVEARGTEAFF. The CDR3 coding sequence is TGTGCCAGCAGCGTAGAGGCGCGGGGGACTGAAGCTTTCTTT. The rearrangement links TRBV9 to TRBJ1-1, with D possibly TRBD1 on 5 matching bases. The CDR3 is 14 residues long. V lost 0 bases and J 5 bases, leaving 11 bases between the germline ends. Germline V gene data show CDR1 as SGDLS and CDR2 as YYNGEE.

The gene calls are TRBV7-6 and TRBJ2-5, with 9 bases aligning to TRBD1. Trimming took 0 bases from V and 2 from J; bases not matched to a gene: 7. The CDR3 spans 17 residues. Germline V gene lookup returns CDR1 SGHVS and CDR2 FNYEAQ. DNA for the CDR3: TGTGCCAGCAGCTTAGCGTCGGGCGGGACAGGGCAAGAGACCCAGTACTTC. This encodes CASSLASGGTGQETQYF.

This clone has a single count. The chain is built from TRBV9 and TRBJ2-3; possibly TRBD2 for D (6 bases). CDR1 is SGDLS and CDR2 is YYNGEE in the germline V gene. Trimming removed 0 bases from V and 1 base from J, with 9 bases in between. The CDR3 is made up of 15 amino acids. The chain's CDR3 is CASSVAGERTDTQYF. In DNA, the CDR3 is TGTGCCAGCAGCGTAGCGGGGGAACGCACAGATACGCAGTATTTT.

The rearrangement joins TRBV7-6 to TRBJ1-1; no definite D call. Trimming shortened V by 0 bases and J by 5 bases, and 13 bases separated the two germline ends. CDR1 is SGHVS, CDR2 FNYEAQ, per germline. The CDR3 sequence is 15 residues long. The CDR3 nucleotides read TGTGCCAGCAGCTTAGCTCCGCTAGTGGGGACTGAAGCTTTCTTT. Translated, it gives CASSLAPLVGTEAFF.

The genes are TRBV6-1 and TRBJ2-3, with TRBD1 matching over 11 bases. In germline, CDR1 is MNHNS, CDR2 SASEGT. The CDR3 covers 17 residues. J gave up 4 bases and V 2 bases, and 8 bases lay outside the gene matches. CDR3 nucleotides: TGTGCCAGCAGTGAAAGACCGGGACAGGGGGGACCAGATACGCAGTATTTT. Encoded protein: CASSERPGQGGPDTQYF.

The V gene is TRBV5-1, the J gene TRBJ2-3, with a tentative D call TRBD2 (6 bases). Trimming removed 0 bases from V and 0 bases from J, with 14 bases in between. CDR3 length: 17 residues. CDR1 is SGHRS and CDR2 is YFSETQ in the germline V gene. CDR3 coding DNA: TGCGCCAGCAGCTTGGTCGGCCTAGCGCCTAGCACAGATACGCAGTATTTT. This encodes CASSLVGLAPSTDTQYF. The full variable domain, rest sourced from reference TRBV5-1 and TRBJ2-3, is KAGVTQTPRYLIKTRGQQVTLSCSPISGHRSVSWYQQTPGQGLQFLFEYFSETQRNKGNFPGRFSGRQFSNSRSEMNVSTLELGDSALYLCASSLVGLAPSTDTQYFGPGTRLTVL.